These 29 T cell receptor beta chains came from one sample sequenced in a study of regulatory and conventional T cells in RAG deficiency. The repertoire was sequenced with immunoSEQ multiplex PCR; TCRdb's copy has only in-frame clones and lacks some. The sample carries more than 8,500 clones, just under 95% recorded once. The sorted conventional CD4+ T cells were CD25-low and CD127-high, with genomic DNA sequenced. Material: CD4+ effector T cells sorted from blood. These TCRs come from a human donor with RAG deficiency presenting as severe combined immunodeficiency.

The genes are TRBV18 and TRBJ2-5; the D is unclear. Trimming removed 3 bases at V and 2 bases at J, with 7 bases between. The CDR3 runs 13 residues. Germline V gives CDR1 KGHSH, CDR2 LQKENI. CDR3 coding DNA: TGTGCCAGCTCACCCCAACTACAAGAGACCCAGTACTTC. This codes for CASSPQLQETQYF.

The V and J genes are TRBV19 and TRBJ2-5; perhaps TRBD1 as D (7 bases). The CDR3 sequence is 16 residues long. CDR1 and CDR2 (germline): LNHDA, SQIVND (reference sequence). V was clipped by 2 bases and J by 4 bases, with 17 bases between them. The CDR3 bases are TGTGCCAGTAGTATAAACAGGGGCCGGGGGCGAGAGACCCAGTACTTC. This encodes CASSINRGRGRETQYF.

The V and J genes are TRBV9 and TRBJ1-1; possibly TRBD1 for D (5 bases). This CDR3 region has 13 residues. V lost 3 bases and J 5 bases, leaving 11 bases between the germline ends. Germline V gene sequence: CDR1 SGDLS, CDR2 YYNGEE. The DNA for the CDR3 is TGTGCCAGCAGCGCACATGGGGGAACTGAAGCTTTCTTT. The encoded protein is CASSAHGGTEAFF.

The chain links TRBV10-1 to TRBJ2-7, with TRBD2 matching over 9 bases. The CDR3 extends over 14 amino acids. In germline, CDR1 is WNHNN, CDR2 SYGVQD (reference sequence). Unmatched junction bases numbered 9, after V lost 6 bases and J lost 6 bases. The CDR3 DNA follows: TGCGCCAGCAGCGAAATAGCGGGAGTGGGCGAGCAGTACTTC. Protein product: CASSEIAGVGEQYF.

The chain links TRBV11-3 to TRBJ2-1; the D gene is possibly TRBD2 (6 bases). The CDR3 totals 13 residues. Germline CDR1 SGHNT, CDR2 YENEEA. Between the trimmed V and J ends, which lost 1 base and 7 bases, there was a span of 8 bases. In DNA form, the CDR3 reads TGTGCCAGCAGCTTAGCGGGAGAAAATGAGCAGTTCTTC. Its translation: CASSLAGENEQFF.

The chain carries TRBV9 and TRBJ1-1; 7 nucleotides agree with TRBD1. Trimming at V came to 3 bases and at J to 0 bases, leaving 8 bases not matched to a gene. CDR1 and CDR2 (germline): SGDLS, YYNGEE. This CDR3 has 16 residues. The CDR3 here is CASSAPDRRMNTEAFF. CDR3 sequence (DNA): TGTGCCAGCAGCGCCCCGGACAGGCGCATGAACACTGAAGCTTTCTTT.

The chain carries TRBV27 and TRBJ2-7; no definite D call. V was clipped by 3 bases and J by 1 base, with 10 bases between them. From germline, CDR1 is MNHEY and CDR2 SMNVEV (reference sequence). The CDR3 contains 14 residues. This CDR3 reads CASSLKTASYEQYF. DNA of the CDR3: TGTGCCAGCAGTTTGAAGACCGCTTCCTACGAGCAGTACTTC.

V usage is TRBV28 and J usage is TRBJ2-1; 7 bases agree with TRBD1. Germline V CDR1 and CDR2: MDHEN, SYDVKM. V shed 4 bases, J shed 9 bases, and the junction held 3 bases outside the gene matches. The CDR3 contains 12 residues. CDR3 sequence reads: CASSSQGSEQFF. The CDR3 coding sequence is TGTGCCAGCAGTTCACAGGGGAGTGAGCAGTTCTTC. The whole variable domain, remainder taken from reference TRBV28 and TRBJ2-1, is DVKVTQSSRYLVKRTGEKVFLECVQDMDHENMFWYRQDPGLGLRLIYFSYDVKMKEKGDIPEGYSVSREKKERFSLILESASTNQTSMYLCASSSQGSEQFFGPGTRLTVL.

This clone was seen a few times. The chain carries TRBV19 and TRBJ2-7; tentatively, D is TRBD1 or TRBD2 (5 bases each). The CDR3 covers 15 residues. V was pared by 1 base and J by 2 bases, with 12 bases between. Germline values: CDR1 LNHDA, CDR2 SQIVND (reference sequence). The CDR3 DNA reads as TGTGCCAGTAGTATAGGTAGCCAGGGACCCTACGAGCAGTACTTC. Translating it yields CASSIGSQGPYEQYF.

CDR3 DNA sequence: TGCGCCAGCAGCCAAGATCTTAAAGGGGGGTCAGAGACCCAGTACTTC. It specifies CASSQDLKGGSETQYF. V and J are TRBV4-3 and TRBJ2-5; D is tentatively TRBD1 or TRBD2 (6 bases each). The CDR3 covers 16 residues. Trimming removed 0 bases from V and 4 bases from J, with 15 bases in between. Germline lookup yields CDR1 LGHNA and CDR2 YSLEER.

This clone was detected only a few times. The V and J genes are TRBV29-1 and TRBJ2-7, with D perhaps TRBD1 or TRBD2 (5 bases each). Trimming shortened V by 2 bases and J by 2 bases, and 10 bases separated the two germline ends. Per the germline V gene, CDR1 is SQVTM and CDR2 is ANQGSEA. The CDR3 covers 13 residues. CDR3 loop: CSVELQGPYEQYF. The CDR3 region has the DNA TGCAGCGTTGAATTGCAGGGACCCTACGAGCAGTACTTC.

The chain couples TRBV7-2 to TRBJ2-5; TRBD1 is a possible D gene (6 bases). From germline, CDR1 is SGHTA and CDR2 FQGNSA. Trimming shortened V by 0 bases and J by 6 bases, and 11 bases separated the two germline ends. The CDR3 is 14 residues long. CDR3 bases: TGTGCCAGCAGCTTAGCCGGGACACTTCAGACCCAGTACTTC. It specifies CASSLAGTLQTQYF.

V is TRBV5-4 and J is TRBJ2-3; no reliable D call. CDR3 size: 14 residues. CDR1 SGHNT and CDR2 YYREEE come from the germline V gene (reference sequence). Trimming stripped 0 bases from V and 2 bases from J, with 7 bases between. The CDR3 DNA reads TGTGCCAGCAGCTTGGGACGGATCACAGATACGCAGTATTTT. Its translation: CASSLGRITDTQYF.

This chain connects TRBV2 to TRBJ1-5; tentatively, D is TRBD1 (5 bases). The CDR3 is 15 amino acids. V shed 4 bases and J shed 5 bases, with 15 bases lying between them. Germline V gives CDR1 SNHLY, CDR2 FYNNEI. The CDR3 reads CASSARGIVDQPQHF. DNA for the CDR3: TGTGCCAGCAGTGCTCGGGGGATTGTCGATCAGCCCCAGCATTTT.

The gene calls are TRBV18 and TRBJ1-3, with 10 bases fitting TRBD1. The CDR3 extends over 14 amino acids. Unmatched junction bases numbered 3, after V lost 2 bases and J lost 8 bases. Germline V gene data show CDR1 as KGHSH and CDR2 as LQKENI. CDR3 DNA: TGTGCCAGCTCACCAAGGGACAGGGGCCACACCATATATTTT. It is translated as CASSPRDRGHTIYF.

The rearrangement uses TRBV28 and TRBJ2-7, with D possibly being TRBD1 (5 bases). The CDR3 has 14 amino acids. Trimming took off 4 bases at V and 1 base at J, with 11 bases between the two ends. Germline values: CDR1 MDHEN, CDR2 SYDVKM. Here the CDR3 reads CASSYLQASYEQYF. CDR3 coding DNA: TGTGCCAGCAGTTATTTACAGGCATCCTACGAGCAGTACTTC.

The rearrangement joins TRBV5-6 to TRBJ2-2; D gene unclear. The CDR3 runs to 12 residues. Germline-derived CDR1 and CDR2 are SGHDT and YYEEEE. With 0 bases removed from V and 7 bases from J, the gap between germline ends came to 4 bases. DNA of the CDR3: TGTGCCAGCAGCTTGGTGGGCGGGGAGCTGTTTTTT. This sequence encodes CASSLVGGELFF.

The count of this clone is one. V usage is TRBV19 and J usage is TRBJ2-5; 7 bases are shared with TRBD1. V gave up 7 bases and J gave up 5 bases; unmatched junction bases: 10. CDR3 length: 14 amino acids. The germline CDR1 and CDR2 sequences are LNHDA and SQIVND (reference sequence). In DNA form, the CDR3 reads TGTGCCAGTACCCCAAAGGGGGCATGGGAGACCCAGTACTTC. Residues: CASTPKGAWETQYF.

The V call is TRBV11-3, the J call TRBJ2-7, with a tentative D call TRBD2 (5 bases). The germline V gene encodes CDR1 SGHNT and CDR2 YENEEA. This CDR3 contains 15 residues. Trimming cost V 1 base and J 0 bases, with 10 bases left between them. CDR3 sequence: CASSLGSGSSYEQYF. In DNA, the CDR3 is TGTGCCAGCAGCTTAGGAAGTGGGAGCTCCTACGAGCAGTACTTC.

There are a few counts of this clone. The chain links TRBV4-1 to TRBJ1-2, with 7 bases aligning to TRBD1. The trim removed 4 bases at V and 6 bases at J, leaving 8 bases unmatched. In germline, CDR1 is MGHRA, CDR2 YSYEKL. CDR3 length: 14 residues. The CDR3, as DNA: TGCGCCAGCAGCCCGATACAGGGGAGGGATGGCTACACCTTC. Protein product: CASSPIQGRDGYTF.

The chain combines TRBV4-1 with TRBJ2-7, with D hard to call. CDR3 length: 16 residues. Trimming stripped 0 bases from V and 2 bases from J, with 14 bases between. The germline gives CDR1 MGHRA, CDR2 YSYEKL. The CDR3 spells CASSQEVLPSPYEQYF. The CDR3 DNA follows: TGCGCCAGCAGCCAAGAGGTTTTGCCAAGCCCCTACGAGCAGTACTTC.

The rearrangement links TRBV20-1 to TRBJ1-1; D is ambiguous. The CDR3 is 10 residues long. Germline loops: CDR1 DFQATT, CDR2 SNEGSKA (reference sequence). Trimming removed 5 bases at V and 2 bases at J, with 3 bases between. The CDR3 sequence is CSAQNTEAFF. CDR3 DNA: TGCAGTGCTCAAAACACTGAAGCTTTCTTT.

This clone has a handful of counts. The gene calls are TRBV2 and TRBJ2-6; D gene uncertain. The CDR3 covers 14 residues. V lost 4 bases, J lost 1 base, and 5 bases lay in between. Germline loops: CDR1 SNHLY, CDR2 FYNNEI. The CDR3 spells CASSGTSGANVLTF. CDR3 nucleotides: TGTGCCAGCAGTGGAACGTCTGGGGCCAACGTCCTGACTTTC.

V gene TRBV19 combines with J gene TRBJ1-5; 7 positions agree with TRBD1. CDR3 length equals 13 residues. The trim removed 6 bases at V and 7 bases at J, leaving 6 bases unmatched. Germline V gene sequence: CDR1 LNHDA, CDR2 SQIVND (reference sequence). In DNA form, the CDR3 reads TGTGCCAGTAGGAGGGGGCGCCGGCAGCCCCAGCATTTT. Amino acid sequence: CASRRGRRQPQHF.

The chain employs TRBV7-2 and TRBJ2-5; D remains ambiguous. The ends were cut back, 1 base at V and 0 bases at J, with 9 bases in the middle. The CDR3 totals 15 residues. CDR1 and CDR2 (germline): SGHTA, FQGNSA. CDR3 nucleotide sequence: TGTGCCAGCAGCTTAGGCCCAGCGTACCAAGAGACCCAGTACTTC. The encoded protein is CASSLGPAYQETQYF.

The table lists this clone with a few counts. The CDR3 nucleotides are TGTGCCAGCAGCTCACAGGGCCCTCTTAGAGTGAAGCAGTACTTC. As protein: CASSSQGPLRVKQYF. This sequence joins TRBV6-6 and TRBJ2-7, with a weak D call TRBD1 (6 bases). CDR1 is MNHNY, CDR2 SVGAGI, per germline (reference sequence). Deletions cut 6 bases from V and 8 bases from J, with 23 bases between. CDR3 length: 15 residues.

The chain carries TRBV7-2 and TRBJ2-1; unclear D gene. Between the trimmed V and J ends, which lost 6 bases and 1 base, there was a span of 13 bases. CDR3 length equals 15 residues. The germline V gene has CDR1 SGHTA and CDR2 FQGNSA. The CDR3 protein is CASRLDRGSYNEQFF. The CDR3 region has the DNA TGTGCCAGCAGGCTGGACCGTGGATCCTACAATGAGCAGTTCTTC.

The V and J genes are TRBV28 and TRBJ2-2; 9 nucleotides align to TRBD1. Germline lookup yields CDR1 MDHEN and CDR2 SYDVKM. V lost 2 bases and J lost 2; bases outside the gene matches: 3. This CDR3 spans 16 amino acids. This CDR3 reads CASSLPGQGNTGELFF. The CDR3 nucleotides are TGTGCCAGCAGTTTACCGGGACAGGGAAACACCGGGGAGCTGTTTTTT.

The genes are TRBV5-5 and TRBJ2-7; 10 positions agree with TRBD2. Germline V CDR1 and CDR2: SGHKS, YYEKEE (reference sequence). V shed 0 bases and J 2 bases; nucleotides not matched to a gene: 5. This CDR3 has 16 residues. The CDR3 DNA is TGTGCCAGCAGCTTGGCCAAGCGGGAGGGGACCTACGAGCAGTACTTC. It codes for CASSLAKREGTYEQYF.